This entry lists 30 T cell receptor beta chains sequenced from one sample in a study of CD8+CD57+ T cells in acquired aplastic anemia (dated by TCRdb to 2016 to 2019). The sequencer listed for this sample is Illumina HiSeq 2000. Genomic DNA was used as template for profiling of TCR beta VDJ combinations and CDR3 sequences. In-frame beta chains were kept once TCRdb had trimmed the public reads at Q25 with fastp and called clones with MiXCR. Duplicate CDR3 protein sequences are folded into a single record with the most common DNA and genes. The sample has about 270,000 distinct CDR3 sequences on record, 45% to 65% of them singletons. The ten largest clonotypes hold 8% of the sample. Sequenced: sorted CD4+, CD8+, or CD8+CD57+ T cells (not recorded which) from PBMCs. These receptors all come from a human donor with severe aplastic anemia or a healthy control (not recorded which).

The chain has TRBV7-2 and TRBJ2-7; D tentatively reads TRBD1 or TRBD2 (5 bases each). This CDR3 spans 16 amino acids. V dropped 5 bases and J dropped 0 bases, with 17 bases sitting between them. Germline V CDR1 and CDR2: SGHTA, FQGNSA. The CDR3 DNA is TGTGCCAGCAGCCGTGAGGGTACAGGACGCTCCTACGAGCAGTACTTC. Translated, it gives CASSREGTGRSYEQYF.

This clonotype was counted at least ten times. This sequence joins TRBV6-6 and TRBJ2-1, with D perhaps assigned TRBD1 or TRBD2 (5 bases each). Trimming removed 1 base at V and 1 base at J, with 14 bases between. From germline, CDR1 is MNHNY and CDR2 SVGAGI (reference sequence). The CDR3 length is 17 residues. Here the CDR3 reads CASSYFSRGASYNEQFF. CDR3 coding DNA: TGTGCCAGCAGTTACTTCTCTCGAGGGGCTTCCTACAATGAGCAGTTCTTC.

CDR3 coding DNA: TGTGCCAGCAGTTTTTCACCCCAGCCCCAGCATTTT. This translates into CASSFSPQPQHF. This chain connects TRBV12-3 or TRBV12-4 to TRBJ1-5; no firm D call. This CDR3 comprises 12 residues. Trimming left V 3 bases short and J 7 bases short, with 7 bases between.

This clonotype has ten or more counts. This chain joins TRBV19 and TRBJ2-7; 8 bases line up with TRBD1. The CDR3 covers 12 residues. Per the germline V gene, CDR1 is LNHDA and CDR2 is SQIVND (reference sequence). V dropped 10 bases and J dropped 2; count of bases not matched to a gene: 4. CDR3 protein: CATGQGPYEQYF. CDR3 DNA sequence: TGTGCCACTGGACAGGGACCCTACGAGCAGTACTTC.

The chain has TRBV24-1 and TRBJ1-5; D gene ambiguous. V was clipped by 5 bases and J by 3 bases, with 7 bases between them. There are 13 residues in the CDR3. Germline CDR1 is KGHDR and CDR2 is SFDVKD. The CDR3 DNA reads TGTGCCACCAGTGGTGGATCCAATCAGCCCCAGCATTTT. Its translation is CATSGGSNQPQHF.

This sequence joins TRBV3-1 and TRBJ1-3; D is ambiguous. V lost 3 bases to trimming and J lost 0 bases, with 12 bases between them. The CDR3 runs 16 residues. Germline V gives CDR1 LGHDT, CDR2 YNNKEL (reference sequence). The CDR3 DNA reads as TGTGCCAGCAGCCAGGGTAGGGCCATCTCTGGAAACACCATATATTTT. This encodes CASSQGRAISGNTIYF.

The V gene is TRBV9, the J gene TRBJ1-1; possible D gene TRBD1, 6 bases. Per the germline V gene, CDR1 is SGDLS and CDR2 is YYNGEE. Trimming removed 4 bases from V and 4 bases from J, with 11 bases in between. The CDR3 spans 13 residues. CDR3 DNA sequence: TGTGCCAGCAGCACAGGGCAAGGCACTGAAGCTTTCTTT. Its translation: CASSTGQGTEAFF. Using reference TRBV9 and TRBJ1-1 for the parts outside the CDR3, the full variable domain is DSGVTQTPKHLITATGQRVTLRCSPRSGDLSVYWYQQSLDQGLQFLIQYYNGEERAKGNILERFSAQQFPDLHSELNLSSLELGDSALYFCASSTGQGTEAFFGQGTRLTVV.

The chain has TRBV20-1 and TRBJ1-2; the D is unclear. V was cut by 0 bases and J by 1 base, with 12 bases left in between. Looked up from germline, CDR1 is DFQATT and CDR2 is SNEGSKA (reference sequence). The CDR3 sequence is 15 residues long. In DNA, the CDR3 is TGCAGTGCTAGAGATGGTAGTCACTTTAACTATGGCTACACCTTC. Amino acids: CSARDGSHFNYGYTF.

This clonotype came up once. A read error may be the cause here, since a much bigger clone is one base away. The chain employs TRBV5-1 and TRBJ2-7; 7 nucleotides align to TRBD1. CDR1 and CDR2 (germline): SGHRS, YFSETQ. The CDR3 is made up of 13 amino acids. CDR3: CASGLEDRAVQYF. CDR3 nucleotide sequence: TGCGCCAGCGGCTTGGAAGACAGGGCGGTGCAGTACTTC.

The chain carries TRBV7-3 and TRBJ2-7; D uncertain. Germline CDR1 and CDR2: SGHTA and FQGTGA. The CDR3 consists of 14 residues. Trimming removed 5 bases from V and 2 bases from J, with 13 bases in between. CDR3 sequence (DNA): TGTGCCAGCAGCGTTGGAAGGGTTCCCTACGAGCAGTACTTC. Protein sequence: CASSVGRVPYEQYF.

The rearrangement uses TRBV20-1 and TRBJ1-1; D ambiguous. Per germline, CDR1 DFQATT and CDR2 SNEGSKA (reference sequence). The CDR3 is 14 residues long. V was shortened by 0 bases and J by 5 bases, with 13 bases between the two germline ends. CDR3 region: CSARDPSSATEAFF. The CDR3 bases are TGCAGTGCTAGAGATCCTAGCTCTGCTACTGAAGCTTTCTTT.

The rearrangement uses TRBV7-2 and TRBJ1-1; no definite D call. V lost 3 bases, J lost 5 bases, and 22 bases lay in between. The germline gives CDR1 SGHTA, CDR2 FQGNSA. The length of the CDR3 is 17 residues. This CDR3 reads CASSFHSSSNRETEAFF. As DNA, the CDR3 is TGTGCCAGCAGCTTCCACAGCAGTTCCAACCGCGAGACTGAAGCTTTCTTT.

V usage is TRBV12-5 and J usage is TRBJ1-6; TRBD1 might be the D (5 bases). There are 13 residues in the CDR3. Germline V lookup: CDR1 LGHNT, CDR2 FRNRAP. The CDR3 loop reads CASREMTNSPLHF. The CDR3 nucleotides read TGTGCCAGCAGGGAGATGACTAATTCACCCCTCCACTTT.

The chain carries TRBV25-1 and TRBJ2-7; D not certain. Trimming shortened V by 6 bases and J by 1 base, and 10 bases separated the two germline ends. Germline values: CDR1 MGHDK, CDR2 SYGVNS. The CDR3 covers 13 residues. The CDR3 nucleotides read TGTGCCAGCAGCTTTCCTGGATCCTACGAGCAGTACTTC. Its translation: CASSFPGSYEQYF.

This clonotype was counted many times. The rearrangement uses TRBV5-8 and TRBJ1-1; D is unclear. Germline V gene lookup returns CDR1 SGHTS and CDR2 YDEGEE. The CDR3 is 13 residues long. The germline V and J ends were trimmed by 0 bases and 5 bases, with 8 bases remaining between them. CDR3 in amino acids: CASSLVRETEAFF. DNA for the CDR3: TGTGCCAGCAGCTTGGTAAGGGAAACTGAAGCTTTCTTT.

In regard to this clonotype: An end of the junction does not agree with germline; a read error may underlie this. The rearrangement uses TRBV7-3 and TRBJ2-6; 8 bases agree with TRBD2. The CDR3 sequence is 17 residues long. CDR1 is SGHTA and CDR2 is FQGTGA in the germline V gene. This chain's CDR3 is CASSPGGGTLRANVLTF. The DNA of the CDR3 is TGTGCCAGCAGCCCCGGGGGGGGCACTTTAAGGGCCAACGTTCTGACTTTC.

This clonotype has at least ten counts. V is TRBV7-8 and J is TRBJ2-3, with D perhaps TRBD1 (6 bases). The ends were cut back, 4 bases at V and 7 bases at J, with 9 bases in the middle. This CDR3 is built from 12 residues. Germline V CDR1 and CDR2: SGHVS, FQNEAQ. In nucleotides, the CDR3 is TGTGCCAGCAGCTACAGGGTGAATACGCAGTATTTT. This gives the protein CASSYRVNTQYF. The full variable domain, with the rest looked up from reference TRBV7-8 and TRBJ2-3, is GAGVSQSPRYKVAKRGQDVALRCDPISGHVSLFWYQQALGQGPEFLTYFQNEAQLDKSGLPSDRFFAERPEGSVSTLKIQRTQQEDSAVYLCASSYRVNTQYFGPGTRLTVL.

CDR3: CASSHRLAGANVLTF. As DNA, the CDR3 is TGCGCCAGCAGCCACCGACTAGCGGGGGCCAACGTCCTGACTTTC. The chain is built from TRBV5-1 and TRBJ2-6; 8 bases align to TRBD2. The CDR3 has 15 residues. The ends lost 4 bases at V and 4 bases at J; junction bases unmatched: 4. Per germline, CDR1 SGHRS and CDR2 YFSETQ.

The chain recombines TRBV18 with TRBJ2-5; D is possibly TRBD2 (6 bases). The CDR3 contains 14 residues. Germline V lookup: CDR1 KGHSH, CDR2 LQKENI. Trimming shortened V by 1 base and J by 5 bases, and 11 bases separated the two germline ends. The CDR3 reads CASSPQGGAETQYF. DNA of the CDR3: TGTGCCAGCTCACCACAGGGCGGGGCCGAGACCCAGTACTTC.

The V call is TRBV19, the J call TRBJ1-2; D is uncertain. The CDR3 is 15 residues long. In germline, CDR1 is LNHDA, CDR2 SQIVND (reference sequence). V lost 8 bases and J 2 bases, leaving 18 bases between the germline ends. CDR3: CASGPPWTANYGYTF. The CDR3 DNA follows: TGTGCCAGTGGTCCCCCCTGGACTGCGAACTATGGCTACACCTTC.

V gene TRBV20-1 combines with J gene TRBJ2-7, with D possibly matching TRBD2 (5 bases). The germline V gene encodes CDR1 DFQATT and CDR2 SNEGSKA (reference sequence). V dropped 1 base and J dropped 5 bases, with 9 bases sitting between them. The CDR3 consists of 12 residues. CDR3 bases: TGCAGTGCTAGAGGAGGGTTCCACGAGCAGTACTTC. This codes for CSARGGFHEQYF.

The chain couples TRBV6-6 to TRBJ1-1; no definite D call. The germline CDR1 and CDR2 sequences are MNHNY and SVGAGI (reference sequence). V lost 6 bases to trimming and J lost 0 bases, with 8 bases between them. The CDR3 consists of 13 residues. CDR3 DNA: TGTGCCAGCAGACCGGATCTGAACACTGAAGCTTTCTTT. It specifies CASRPDLNTEAFF.

To note about this clonotype: Because the CDR3 is missing its conserved closing phenylalanine or tryptophan, this is likely a read error. Because the CDR3's place on the DNA is in doubt, the DNA is left out and the CDR3 is given as listed by TCRdb. CDR3 in amino acids: CASSPLGQ. The chain recombines TRBV18 with TRBJ1-2; TRBD1 was called by the table and not checked on the DNA. The CDR3 adds up to 8 amino acids, both ends counted. Germline values: CDR1 KGHSH, CDR2 LQKENI.

The chain links TRBV7-9 to TRBJ2-7, with 8 bases matching TRBD1. The ends lost 6 bases at V and 12 bases at J; junction bases unmatched: 10. Germline V gene data show CDR1 as SEHNR and CDR2 as FQNEAQ (reference sequence). The CDR3 has 12 amino acids. The CDR3: CASSGRQGRLYF. CDR3 in DNA: TGTGCCAGCAGTGGTCGACAGGGGCGGTTGTACTTC.

The rearrangement joins TRBV25-1 to TRBJ1-5; D remains ambiguous. The V gene's germline CDR1 is MGHDK and CDR2 SYGVNS. This CDR3 is built from 15 residues. V was pared by 0 bases and J by 3 bases, with 9 bases between. The CDR3 sequence is CASSEYAEFNQPQHF. In nucleotides, the CDR3 is TGTGCCAGCAGTGAATATGCTGAGTTCAATCAGCCCCAGCATTTT.

At least ten counts were recorded for this clonotype. The V gene is TRBV6-2 or TRBV6-3, the J gene TRBJ2-3; the match to TRBD1 covers 9 bases. V lost 6 bases to trimming and J lost 9 bases; unmatched junction nucleotides: 10. CDR3 length: 14 amino acids. CDR1 is MNHEY and CDR2 is SVGEGT in the germline V gene. The CDR3 DNA follows: TGTGCCAGCAGCCGTTCTAGGGACAGGGTCACGCAGTATTTT. Translation gives CASSRSRDRVTQYF.

In this sample, this clonotype turned up a few times. With a much larger clone just one base away, this may be a read error. In this CDR3 the conserved last residue, phenylalanine or tryptophan, is missing, so a read error is likely. The rearrangement joins TRBV7-9 to TRBJ1-1, with unresolved D. The CDR3 covers 14 residues. The V gene lost 5 bases and the J gene lost 2 bases, with 12 bases spanning the gap. Looked up from germline, CDR1 is SEHNR and CDR2 is FQNEAQ (reference sequence). CDR3 protein: CASSKYHTNTEAFS. The DNA of the CDR3 is TGTGCCAGCAGCAAATATCACACCAACACTGAAGCTTTCTCT.

This clonotype was seen repeatedly, ten times or more. The genes are TRBV12-3 or TRBV12-4 and TRBJ1-2, with 8 bases fitting TRBD1. V lost 6 bases, J lost 8 bases, and 11 bases stayed unmatched. The CDR3 is 14 amino acids. The CDR3 loop reads CASSRQGYLGGYTF. The CDR3 DNA reads as TGTGCCAGCAGCAGACAGGGGTACTTGGGGGGCTACACCTTC.

Remarks on this clonotype: This may be a read error: a much more frequent sequence differs by one nucleotide. CDR3 residues: CASSPGGSGATEELFF. For the CDR3, the DNA is TGTGCCAGCAGTCCTGGGGGTAGCGGGGCCACCGAGGAGCTGTTTTTT. The chain uses TRBV7-2 and TRBJ2-2, with 8 bases identical to TRBD2. CDR1 is SGHTA, CDR2 FQGNSA, per germline. The CDR3 covers 16 residues.

This clonotype was recorded many times. This sequence joins TRBV12-5 and TRBJ2-1, with 8 bases aligning to TRBD2. Germline CDR1 is LGHNT and CDR2 is FRNRAP. The ends lost 3 bases at V and 7 bases at J; junction bases unmatched: 20. This CDR3 spans 19 amino acids. The CDR3 loop reads CASGFAGVIAGQTKNEQFF. The CDR3 nucleotides read TGTGCTAGTGGTTTCGCGGGGGTAATAGCGGGGCAGACCAAGAATGAGCAGTTCTTC.